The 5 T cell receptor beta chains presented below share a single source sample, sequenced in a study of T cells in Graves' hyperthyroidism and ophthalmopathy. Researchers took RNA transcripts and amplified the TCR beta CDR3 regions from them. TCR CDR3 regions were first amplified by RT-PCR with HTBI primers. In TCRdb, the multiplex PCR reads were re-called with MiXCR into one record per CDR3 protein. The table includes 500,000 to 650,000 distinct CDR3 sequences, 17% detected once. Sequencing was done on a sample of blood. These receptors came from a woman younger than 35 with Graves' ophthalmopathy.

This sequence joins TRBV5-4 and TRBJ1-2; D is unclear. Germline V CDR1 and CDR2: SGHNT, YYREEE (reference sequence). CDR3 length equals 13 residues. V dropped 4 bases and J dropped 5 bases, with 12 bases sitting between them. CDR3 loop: CASSVDSQYGYTF. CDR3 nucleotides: TGTGCCAGCAGCGTCGACTCTCAGTATGGCTACACCTTC.

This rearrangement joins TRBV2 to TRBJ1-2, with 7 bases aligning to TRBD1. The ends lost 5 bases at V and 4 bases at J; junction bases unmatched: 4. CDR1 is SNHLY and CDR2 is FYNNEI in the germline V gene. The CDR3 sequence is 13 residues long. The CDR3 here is CASSFTGAYGYTF. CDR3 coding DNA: TGTGCCAGCAGTTTCACAGGGGCCTATGGCTACACCTTC.

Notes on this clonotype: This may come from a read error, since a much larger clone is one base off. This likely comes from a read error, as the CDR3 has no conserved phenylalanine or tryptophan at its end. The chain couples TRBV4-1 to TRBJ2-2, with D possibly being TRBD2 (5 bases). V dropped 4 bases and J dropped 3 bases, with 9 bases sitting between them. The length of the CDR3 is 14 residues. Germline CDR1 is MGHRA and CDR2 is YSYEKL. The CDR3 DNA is TGCGCCAGCAGCCTGGACGGGGACACCGGGGAGCTGTTTCTT. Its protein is CASSLDGDTGELFL.

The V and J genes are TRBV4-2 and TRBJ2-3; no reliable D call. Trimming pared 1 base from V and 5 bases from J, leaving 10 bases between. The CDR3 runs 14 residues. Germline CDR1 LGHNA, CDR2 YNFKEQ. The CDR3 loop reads CASSQAGLEDTQYF. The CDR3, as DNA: TGTGCCAGCAGCCAAGCCGGGTTGGAAGATACGCAGTATTTT.

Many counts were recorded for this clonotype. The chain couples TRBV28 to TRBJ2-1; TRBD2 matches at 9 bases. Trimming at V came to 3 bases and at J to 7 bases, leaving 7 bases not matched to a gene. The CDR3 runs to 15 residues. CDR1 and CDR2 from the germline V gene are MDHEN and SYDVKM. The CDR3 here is CASSFLTSGRNEQFF. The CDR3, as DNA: TGTGCCAGCAGTTTTTTGACTAGCGGTAGGAATGAGCAGTTCTTC.